A selection of T cell receptor beta chains follows, all from one sample in a study of blood T cell repertoires in COVID-19. Assay used: immunoSEQ multiplex PCR; TCRdb lists only in-frame clones, some missing. The table has 250,000 to 300,000 clones, about 89% seen once. The sequencing sample was made of PBMCs or T cells enriched from blood (not recorded which). Every receptor here comes from a woman aged 40 to 50 who had recovered from COVID-19. Both conserved end residues are part of each CDR3. Fields, in order: J gene, V gene, CDR3 protein.

TRBJ1-1,TRBV25-1,CASKEGQMNTEAFF
TRBJ1-4,TRBV9,CASSPDLLTNEKLFF
TRBJ1-1,TRBV5-1,CASSLEPGADTEAFF
TRBJ2-1,TRBV4-1,CASSQVPGINEQFF
TRBJ2-1,TRBV10-1,CASSGGPGGVYNEQFF
TRBJ1-5,TRBV18,CASSLGQPDSNQPQHF
TRBJ1-5,TRBV5-5,CASSLSGSSQPQHF
TRBJ2-5,TRBV19,CASSIDAWQGQETQYF
TRBJ2-1,TRBV5-4,CASSWGLAGGLNNEQFF
TRBJ1-6,TRBV19,CASSLEGLSSYNSPLHF
TRBJ1-4,TRBV4-1,CASSQLRDIRKLFF
TRBJ2-7,TRBV7-2,CASSLRPGEYEQYF
TRBJ2-7,TRBV3-1/TRBV3-2,CASSQDRYYEQYF
TRBJ1-1,TRBV7-3,CASSPTGSNTEAFF
TRBJ2-7,TRBV5-4,CASTPAGGTYEQYF
TRBJ2-1,TRBV5-4,CASSWTSGGVYNEQFF
TRBJ2-2,TRBV9,CASSVVPLAVTGELFF
TRBJ2-5,TRBV7-9,CASSLVQGGETQYF
TRBJ1-1,TRBV10-2,CASKSTHFGTEAFF
TRBJ2-3,TRBV30,CAWNPGMGTDTQYF
TRBJ2-1,TRBV24-1,CATSQSSRTSGRVGLWDEQFF
TRBJ1-2,TRBV9,CASSVGARGGYTF
TRBJ1-2,TRBV30,CAWSIPGGNFNYGYTF
TRBJ1-3,TRBV6-1,CASSEVPYGTGNTIYF
TRBJ2-2,TRBV18,CASSSAGTSGGTGELFF
TRBJ1-1,TRBV5-1,CASSLADMGATSRNTEAFF
TRBJ1-1,TRBV5-4,CASTSKQGADTEAFF
TRBJ2-2,TRBV2,CASSEVRDSYTGELFF
TRBJ1-2,TRBV14,CASSQETGNYGYTF
TRBJ1-5,TRBV6-1,CASSEGFRGSNQPQHF
TRBJ1-2,TRBV5-1,CASSLGTPWNYGYTF
TRBJ1-2,TRBV25-1,CASSEALGQGNYGYTF
TRBJ1-2,TRBV10-2,CASSDRPYGYTF
TRBJ1-2,TRBV7-2,CASRPYREGYGYTF
TRBJ2-3,TRBV9,CASSETGGADTQYF
TRBJ2-2,TRBV2,CASSKSGAPGELFF
TRBJ2-5,TRBV30,CAWSQGTAETQYF
TRBJ1-1,TRBV10-1,CASSESGQEAFF
TRBJ1-2,TRBV18,CASSPVREYTNYGYTF
TRBJ2-1,TRBV7-3,CASSLRQRDRGELPFNEQFF
TRBJ2-5,TRBV5-1,CASSLASGVETQYF
TRBJ1-1,TRBV3-1/TRBV3-2,CASSQGNRGAMNTEAFF
TRBJ1-2,TRBV12-3/TRBV12-4,CASSFFIGGYTF
TRBJ1-1,TRBV27,CASSFAGGQGGEAFF
TRBJ2-1,TRBV5-1,CASSETAMGGEQFF
TRBJ1-4,TRBV5-4,CASSLEAGFNEKLFF
TRBJ1-4,TRBV20-1,CSAFTGEKLFF